One sample yielded the 24 T cell receptor beta chains listed below, sequenced in a study of Graves' ophthalmopathy and Graves' hyperthyroidism (dated by TCRdb to the late 2010s). The data were produced on an Illumina HiSeq 2000. TCR beta CDR3 regions were amplified from RNA transcripts for repertoire sequencing. The first round of RT-PCR was done with HTBI primers and the Qiagen OneStep RT-PCR kit, and was followed by a second round of multiplex PCR, then size selection and purification. Through fastp at Q25 and MiXCR, TCRdb rebuilt clones from the public reads, retaining in-frame beta chains. Rows with a matching CDR3 protein are joined into one entry that keeps the most common DNA and genes. A total of some 250,000 distinct CDR3 sequences appear in this sample, 40% to 50% of them only once. Of the sample, roughly half falls within the top ten clones. Sample: peripheral blood. All receptors come from an adult man with Graves' ophthalmopathy.

V usage is TRBV7-2 and J usage is TRBJ2-7, with TRBD2 as a possible D gene (5 bases). This CDR3 is 12 amino acids long. In germline, CDR1 is SGHTA, CDR2 FQGNSA. With 3 bases removed from V and 4 bases from J, the gap between germline ends came to 7 bases. The chain's CDR3 is CASSLVAYEQYF. The CDR3 nucleotides are TGTGCCAGCAGCTTGGTAGCGTACGAGCAGTACTTC.

The chain carries TRBV19 and TRBJ1-2; weak D call: TRBD1 (6 bases). This CDR3 contains 13 residues. Germline-derived CDR1 and CDR2 are LNHDA and SQIVND (reference sequence). V lost 3 bases and J 4 bases, leaving 9 bases between the germline ends. The CDR3: CASSMGAIYGYTF. CDR3 nucleotides: TGTGCCAGTAGTATGGGGGCCATCTATGGCTACACCTTC.

This clonotype showed up many times. The chain links TRBV20-1 to TRBJ1-2, with 7 bases that match TRBD1. Unmatched junction bases numbered 1, after V lost 0 bases and J lost 3 bases. The CDR3 runs to 13 residues. Germline CDR1 and CDR2: DFQATT and SNEGSKA (reference sequence). CDR3 loop: CSARDDRDYGYTF. In nucleotides, the CDR3 is TGCAGTGCTAGAGATGACAGGGACTATGGCTACACCTTC.

Ten or more counts support this clonotype. V usage is TRBV7-8 and J usage is TRBJ2-7; D remains ambiguous. CDR3 length equals 11 residues. V was trimmed by 6 bases and J by 2 bases, leaving 5 bases between them. Germline CDR1 reads SGHVS; CDR2 reads FQNEAQ. CDR3 amino acids: CASSRAYEQYF. The DNA for the CDR3 is TGTGCCAGCAGTCGAGCCTACGAGCAGTACTTC.

The chain combines TRBV10-3 with TRBJ2-5; 8 positions agree with TRBD1. CDR3 length equals 14 residues. V lost 10 bases and J lost 5; bases outside the gene matches: 12. Germline V lookup: CDR1 ENHRY, CDR2 SYGVKD. CDR3 loop: CATGSDRGKETQYF. The DNA of the CDR3 is TGTGCCACCGGGTCCGACAGGGGAAAGGAGACCCAGTACTTC.

This clonotype was seen many times. V gene TRBV25-1 combines with J gene TRBJ1-5; 10 bases are shared with TRBD1. The CDR3 extends over 19 amino acids. Germline assignment: CDR1 MGHDK and CDR2 SYGVNS. After removal of 1 base from V and 2 bases from J, the junction contained 11 bases not matched to a gene. CDR3 in DNA: TGTGCCAGCAGTGAATGGACAGGGGGTAGAAGAAGAGGCAATCAGCCCCAGCATTTT. Encoded protein: CASSEWTGGRRRGNQPQHF. The variable domain in full, with the rest retrieved from reference TRBV25-1 and TRBJ1-5, is EADIYQTPRYLVIGTGKKITLECSQTMGHDKMYWYQQDPGMELHLIHYSYGVNSTEKGDLSSESTVSRIRTEHFPLTLESARPSHTSQYLCASSEWTGGRRRGNQPQHFGDGTRLSIL.

At least ten counts were recorded for this clonotype. The chain combines TRBV12-3 or TRBV12-4 with TRBJ2-5, with 12 bases identical to TRBD2. The CDR3 spans 15 residues. The V segment lost 6 bases and the J segment 2 bases; nucleotides outside the gene matches: 4. The CDR3 DNA is TGTGCCAGCAGCCAGCTAGCGGGAGGGCAAGAGACCCAGTACTTC. Protein: CASSQLAGGQETQYF.

The chain combines TRBV9 with TRBJ2-6; the D is unclear. CDR1 SGDLS and CDR2 YYNGEE come from the germline V gene. The V end lost 1 base, the J end lost 4 bases, and 9 bases lay between the germline ends. The CDR3 consists of 15 residues. The CDR3 nucleotides are TGTGCCAGCAGCGTAAGTGCCTCCGGGGCCAACGTCCTGACTTTC. Translating it yields CASSVSASGANVLTF.

This clonotype came up a few times. A much larger clone differs by one base, so this may be a read error. The chain combines TRBV2 with TRBJ2-2; D gene unclear. The length of the CDR3 is 13 residues. Between the trimmed V and J ends, which lost 5 bases and 3 bases, there was a span of 7 bases. Germline V gene data show CDR1 as SNHLY and CDR2 as FYNNEI. The CDR3 reads CASSYKDTGELFF. Written as DNA, the CDR3 is TGTGCCAGCAGTTACAAGGACACCGGGGAGCTGTTTTTT.

In the case of this clonotype: The junction shows a germline mismatch at one end, possibly a read error. V and J are TRBV4-1 and TRBJ2-7; D call uncertain. This CDR3 is 14 amino acids long. CDR1 MGHRA and CDR2 YSYEKL come from the germline V gene. CDR3 protein: CASSLGARTGEQYF. The CDR3 bases are TGTGCCAGCAGCTTAGGTGCTAGGACGGGCGAGCAGTACTTC.

The chain couples TRBV12-3 or TRBV12-4 to TRBJ2-1; D not certain. Trimming removed 4 bases at V and 8 bases at J, with 6 bases between. This CDR3 comprises 11 residues. The CDR3 coding sequence is TGTGCCAGCAGTTCCGCCCATGAGCAGTTCTTC. Translated: CASSSAHEQFF.

The V call is TRBV16, the J call TRBJ1-5; D gene uncertain. The CDR3 spans 14 residues. The V and J ends lost 5 bases and 2 bases respectively, with 10 bases between them. CDR1 and CDR2 from the germline V gene are KGHSY and FQNENV. Here the CDR3 DNA reads TGTGCCAGCAGCTCTGAGATGGGCAATCAGCCCCAGCATTTT. It is translated as CASSSEMGNQPQHF.

The CDR3 coding sequence is TGTGCCAGCAGCTTAGTGGTTCGGGACACCCAGACCCAGTACTTC. It codes for CASSLVVRDTQTQYF. This chain uses TRBV7-2 with TRBJ2-5, with D possibly being TRBD1 (6 bases). The germline V gene has CDR1 SGHTA and CDR2 FQGNSA. The V gene lost 1 base and the J gene lost 6 bases, with 15 bases spanning the gap. This CDR3 comprises 15 residues. The full variable domain, completed using reference TRBV7-2 and TRBJ2-5, is GAGVSQSPSNKVTEKGKDVELRCDPISGHTALYWYRQSLGQGLEFLIYFQGNSAPDKSGLPSDRFSAERTGGSVSTLTIQRTQQEDSAVYLCASSLVVRDTQTQYFGPGTRLLVL.

The J gene is TRBJ1-4, the V gene TRBV2, with 10 nucleotides matching TRBD1. V shed 6 bases, J shed 8 bases, and the junction held 6 bases outside the gene matches. CDR1 is SNHLY, CDR2 FYNNEI, per germline. The CDR3 has 14 amino acids. CDR3 region: CASSLDRGREKLFF. As DNA, the CDR3 is TGTGCCAGCAGCCTCGACAGGGGGCGGGAAAAACTGTTTTTT.

This clonotype was counted between two and nine times. The V call is TRBV19, the J call TRBJ1-1; maybe TRBD1 (5 bases). V was trimmed by 3 bases and J by 1 base, leaving 9 bases between them. The length of the CDR3 is 14 residues. Germline CDR1 LNHDA, CDR2 SQIVND (reference sequence). Here the CDR3 reads CASSIREGNTEAFF. Here the CDR3 DNA reads TGTGCCAGTAGTATCAGGGAAGGGAACACTGAAGCTTTCTTT.

This clonotype has just one count. The chain combines TRBV29-1 with TRBJ2-5; 9 nucleotides match TRBD1. Germline-derived CDR1 and CDR2 are SQVTM and ANQGSEA. The CDR3 has 14 residues. Trimming at V came to 6 bases and at J to 1 base, leaving 6 bases not matched to a gene. CDR3 sequence: CSVTTGGGQETQYF. CDR3 nucleotide sequence: TGCAGCGTAACGACAGGGGGGGGCCAAGAGACCCAGTACTTC. Complete variable domain (other parts from reference TRBV29-1 and TRBJ2-5): SAVISQKPSRDICQRGTSLTIQCQVDSQVTMMFWYRQQPGQSLTLIATANQGSEATYESGFVIDKFPISRPNLTFSTLTVSNMSPEDSSIYLCSVTTGGGQETQYFGPGTRLLVL.

This sequence joins TRBV10-3 and TRBJ2-7; 7 nucleotides match TRBD1. The CDR3 totals 14 residues. V was clipped by 3 bases and J by 5 bases; unmatched bases: 7. Germline V gives CDR1 ENHRY, CDR2 SYGVKD. The CDR3 bases are TGTGCCATCAGTGATTCGACAGGGACGGACGAGCAGTACTTC. Translation gives CAISDSTGTDEQYF.

Concerning this clonotype: A much bigger clone sits one base away, suggesting this may be a read error. The chain recombines TRBV29-1 with TRBJ2-2, with TRBD1 matching 7 bases. The V gene end was trimmed by 4 bases and the J gene end by 2 bases; junction bases not matched to a gene: 7. The CDR3 runs 15 residues. CDR1 SQVTM and CDR2 ANQGSEA come from the germline V gene. The CDR3 loop is CSVVGRGYNTGELFF. In DNA, the CDR3 is TGCAGCGTTGTGGGCAGGGGGTATAACACCGGGGAGCTGTTTTTT.

The rearrangement uses TRBV2 and TRBJ1-5; D ambiguous. This CDR3 region has 10 residues. The germline CDR1 and CDR2 sequences are SNHLY and FYNNEI. V was cut by 3 bases and J by 14 bases, with 8 bases left in between. CDR3 DNA: TGTGCCAGCAGTGAGGAAGATGAGCATTTT. Residues: CASSEEDEHF.

The genes are TRBV12-3 or TRBV12-4 and TRBJ2-7; D is tentatively TRBD1 or TRBD2 (6 bases each). The CDR3 consists of 15 residues. V was trimmed by 6 bases and J by 0 bases, leaving 15 bases between them. The CDR3 DNA reads as TGTGCCAGCAGCAACCCAAGGGGGGTCTCCTACGAGCAGTACTTC. This encodes CASSNPRGVSYEQYF.

This clonotype was detected a few times. The CDR3 reads CSARMVGTGELFF. Here the CDR3 DNA reads TGCAGTGCTAGGATGGTGGGCACCGGGGAGCTGTTTTTT. The chain joins TRBV20-1 to TRBJ2-2; D unclear. This CDR3 is built from 13 residues. CDR1 is DFQATT and CDR2 is SNEGSKA in the germline V gene (reference sequence). Trimming removed 3 bases at V and 4 bases at J, with 9 bases between.

This rearrangement joins TRBV10-3 to TRBJ2-7; 15 nucleotides match TRBD2. J lost 3 bases, V lost 10 bases, and 13 bases had no gene match. CDR3 length: 17 amino acids. CDR1 is ENHRY, CDR2 SYGVKD, per germline. DNA for the CDR3: TGTGCCAGTACGGCTGCTCCGGGACTAGCGGGAGGCTACGAGCAGTACTTC. Amino acid sequence: CASTAAPGLAGGYEQYF.

As concerns this clonotype: The junction shows a germline mismatch at one end, possibly a read error. The gene calls are TRBV24-1 and TRBJ2-5, with D hard to call. The germline CDR1 and CDR2 sequences are KGHDR and SFDVKD. The CDR3 sequence is 14 residues long. CDR3 region: CAASDPRFGETQYF. DNA for the CDR3: TGTGCCGCCAGTGATCCTAGATTCGGAGAGACCCAGTACTTC.

J is TRBJ2-2 and V is TRBV12-3 or TRBV12-4; D is possibly TRBD1 or TRBD2 (5 bases each). CDR3 length: 14 amino acids. V lost 9 bases and J lost 3, with 14 bases in between. As DNA, the CDR3 is TGTGCCAGTCGGGGAGACAGTTACACCGGGGAGCTGTTTTTT. Residues: CASRGDSYTGELFF.